This T cell receptor (beta chain) was obtained from a study of T cells expressing NK-cell markers. Study-wide context: Sorted CD3+CD56+NKG2C+, CD3+CD56+NKG2C- and CD3+CD56-NKG2C+ T-cell subsets were beta-chain profiled. Notes on the study in general: The dominant NKG2C+ clonotypes represented about 1.0-7.5% of CD8+ T cells in six donors. These same clonotypes (in several donors) also led the CD3+CD56-NKG2C+ fraction.

The CDR3 consists of 13 residues. CDR1 is SGHKS and CDR2 is YYEKEE in the germline V gene (reference sequence). On this clonotype: What it recognizes is unknown.

After re-calling the 5' RACE reads, TCRdb lists one entry per CDR3 protein, DNA absent. The table lists about 390,000 distinct CDR3 sequences, with around a tenth in the top ten. This receptor was obtained from a woman aged 45 to 65 in good health. The chain uses TRBV5-5 and TRBJ1-1. The sequenced material came from blood T cells: a sorted CD56 or NKG2C T cell subset, CD4+ or CD8+ T cells, or bulk PBMC T cells (not recorded which). CDR3 loop: CASSLFLDTEAFF.